Presented here are 21 T cell receptor beta chains from one specimen sequenced in a study of T cell changes during pregnancy in multiple sclerosis. Using immunoSEQ multiplex PCR, the repertoire was profiled, and TCRdb retains in-frame clones only, with some absent. Here the sample spans roughly 47,000 clones, roughly 92% being singletons. Sequenced material: CD8+ T cells from peripheral blood mononuclear cells, taken before pregnancy. The source is a female donor with multiple sclerosis, enrolled in a pregnancy study.

The V and J genes are TRBV13 and TRBJ1-1; possibly TRBD1 for D (5 bases). Germline V gene data show CDR1 as PRHDT and CDR2 as FYEKMQ (reference sequence). This CDR3 has 15 residues. V was shortened by 5 bases and J by 6 bases, with 19 bases between the two germline ends. CDR3 DNA: TGTGCCAGCAGCCACACGACGGGGGAGTTCTCTGAAGCTTTCTTT. It translates to CASSHTTGEFSEAFF.

V and J are TRBV9 and TRBJ2-1; 8 nucleotides agree with TRBD1. The CDR3 has 16 amino acids. After removal of 4 bases from V and 8 bases from J, the junction contained 14 bases not matched to a gene. Looked up from germline, CDR1 is SGDLS and CDR2 is YYNGEE. CDR3 nucleotide sequence: TGTGCCAGCAGCCCCCTGGATACAGGGGGTTGGGATGAGCAGTTCTTC. It is translated as CASSPLDTGGWDEQFF.

This clone was counted a single time. The V gene is TRBV30, the J gene TRBJ1-1; D unclear. The CDR3 has 13 amino acids. CDR1 is GTSNPN and CDR2 is SVGIG in the germline V gene (reference sequence). V gave up 0 bases and J gave up 4 bases, with 9 bases separating them. DNA of the CDR3: TGTGCCTGGAGTGTGTCGGCGGGCACTGAAGCTTTCTTT. It translates to CAWSVSAGTEAFF.

The chain joins TRBV29-1 to TRBJ1-1, with 9 bases that match TRBD1. The CDR3 extends over 15 amino acids. The ends lost 8 bases at V and 6 bases at J; junction bases unmatched: 16. Germline lookup yields CDR1 SQVTM and CDR2 ANQGSEA. CDR3 in amino acids: CSSVEGGTGKSEAFF. CDR3 nucleotides: TGCAGCAGCGTTGAAGGGGGGACAGGGAAATCTGAAGCTTTCTTT.

This chain connects TRBV27 to TRBJ2-1; a possible D gene is TRBD2 (5 bases). CDR1 is MNHEY, CDR2 SMNVEV, per germline (reference sequence). The germline V and J ends were trimmed by 6 bases and 5 bases, with 17 bases remaining between them. The CDR3 is 15 amino acids. CDR3 region: CASRVSASFHNEQFF. CDR3 coding DNA: TGTGCCAGCAGGGTATCGGCTAGCTTCCACAATGAGCAGTTCTTC.

The rearrangement uses TRBV5-1 and TRBJ2-1; D unclear. Trimming pared 2 bases from V and 0 bases from J, leaving 9 bases between. Per germline, CDR1 SGHRS and CDR2 YFSETQ. This CDR3 has 15 amino acids. This CDR3 is CASSFAVLSYNEQFF. CDR3 DNA sequence: TGCGCCAGCAGCTTTGCAGTCCTCTCCTACAATGAGCAGTTCTTC.

V gene TRBV6-5 combines with J gene TRBJ2-5; 11 nucleotides line up with TRBD2. Germline V gives CDR1 MNHEY, CDR2 SVGAGI. The V gene end was trimmed by 4 bases and the J gene end by 2 bases; junction bases not matched to a gene: 6. This CDR3 region has 16 residues. This CDR3 reads CASSSLAGEGQETQYF. The CDR3 DNA sequence: TGTGCCAGCAGTTCACTAGCGGGAGAGGGGCAAGAGACCCAGTACTTC.

This clone was observed once. This rearrangement joins TRBV4-1 to TRBJ1-5; D may be TRBD1 (5 bases). CDR1 MGHRA and CDR2 YSYEKL come from the germline V gene. The CDR3 has 16 amino acids. V was shortened by 0 bases and J by 5 bases, with 14 bases between the two germline ends. The chain's CDR3 is CASSQDPSGVDQPQHF. Here the CDR3 DNA reads TGCGCCAGCAGCCAAGATCCCTCGGGGGTGGATCAGCCCCAGCATTTT.

This rearrangement joins TRBV7-9 to TRBJ2-1; TRBD1 matches 7 bases. This CDR3 comprises 16 residues. Germline lookup yields CDR1 SEHNR and CDR2 FQNEAQ (reference sequence). The J segment lost 7 bases and the V segment lost 4 bases, leaving 13 bases of the junction unmatched. The CDR3 DNA sequence: TGTGCCAGCAGCTCTACGTCCGGGACAGACAAGAATGAGCAGTTCTTC. Its translation: CASSSTSGTDKNEQFF.

This sequence joins TRBV27 and TRBJ1-5; the match to TRBD1 covers 9 bases. CDR1 is MNHEY, CDR2 SMNVEV, per germline (reference sequence). The CDR3 length is 14 residues. V was pared by 5 bases and J by 7 bases, with 6 bases of the junction left unmatched. CDR3 sequence: CASSLTGGWQPQHF. In nucleotides, the CDR3 is TGTGCCAGCAGTCTCACAGGGGGCTGGCAGCCCCAGCATTTT.

The chain employs TRBV2 and TRBJ2-2; 9 positions agree with TRBD1. Germline lookup yields CDR1 SNHLY and CDR2 FYNNEI. The CDR3 runs 16 residues. V shed 3 bases, J shed 6 bases, and the junction held 8 bases outside the gene matches. CDR3 in amino acids: CASSELDRGLAGELFF. The CDR3 DNA follows: TGTGCCAGCAGTGAGTTGGACAGGGGTTTGGCCGGGGAGCTGTTTTTT.

The chain recombines TRBV9 with TRBJ2-1, with 7 bases fitting TRBD2. This CDR3 is 17 amino acids long. Looked up from germline, CDR1 is SGDLS and CDR2 is YYNGEE. The V and J ends lost 3 bases and 0 bases, in that order; junction bases with no gene match: 9. The CDR3 DNA follows: TGTGCCAGCAGCGGGTGGCCCCGCGGGAGCTCCTACAATGAGCAGTTCTTC. This sequence encodes CASSGWPRGSSYNEQFF.

This clone was recorded only once. The chain has TRBV5-4 and TRBJ2-7, with D maybe TRBD1 (6 bases). Looked up from germline, CDR1 is SGHNT and CDR2 is YYREEE (reference sequence). V lost 5 bases to trimming and J lost 1 base, with 13 bases between them. The CDR3 covers 14 residues. CDR3 DNA sequence: TGTGCCAGCAGATTCGAAGGGGGATCCTACGAGCAGTACTTC. Translated, it gives CASRFEGGSYEQYF.

The V and J genes are TRBV7-8 and TRBJ2-5; 9 positions agree with TRBD1. CDR3 length: 16 residues. Germline loops: CDR1 SGHVS, CDR2 FQNEAQ. V was clipped by 5 bases and J by 0 bases; unmatched bases: 7. The CDR3 protein is CASSPTGTGNQETQYF. DNA of the CDR3: TGTGCCAGCAGCCCCACGGGGACAGGGAACCAAGAGACCCAGTACTTC. Together with reference TRBV7-8 and TRBJ2-5, the CDR3 gives the full variable domain: GAGVSQSPRYKVAKRGQDVALRCDPISGHVSLFWYQQALGQGPEFLTYFQNEAQLDKSGLPSDRFFAERPEGSVSTLKIQRTQQEDSAVYLCASSPTGTGNQETQYFGPGTRLLVL.

This clone appeared once. This rearrangement joins TRBV7-9 to TRBJ2-1; 7 positions agree with TRBD1. After removal of 1 base from V and 12 bases from J, the junction contained 12 bases not matched to a gene. The CDR3 totals 15 residues. The germline V gene has CDR1 SEHNR and CDR2 FQNEAQ (reference sequence). The CDR3 reads CASSLVATGDLGQFF. The CDR3 DNA reads TGTGCCAGCAGCTTAGTAGCCACAGGGGATTTGGGGCAGTTCTTC.

The chain has TRBV5-1 and TRBJ2-3; 11 nucleotides match TRBD2. The germline V gene has CDR1 SGHRS and CDR2 YFSETQ. The trim removed 5 bases at V and 2 bases at J, leaving 7 bases unmatched. The CDR3 contains 16 residues. As DNA, the CDR3 is TGCGCCAGCAGTGTGACTAGCGGGGTCTCCACAGATACGCAGTATTTT. The encoded protein is CASSVTSGVSTDTQYF.

This clone has a single count. The chain carries TRBV5-6 and TRBJ1-1; no clear D gene. Germline CDR1 SGHDT, CDR2 YYEEEE. This CDR3 comprises 14 residues. The V end lost 2 bases, the J end lost 6 bases, and 14 bases lay between the germline ends. The CDR3 DNA sequence: TGTGCCAGCAGCTTCCGAGTCGAAAGTTCTGAAGCTTTCTTT. Protein: CASSFRVESSEAFF.

The CDR3 here is CASSYSGGTQYF. CDR3 coding DNA: TGTGCCAGCAGTTACTCGGGGGGTACGCAGTATTTT. This chain joins TRBV6-5 and TRBJ2-3; the D gene is possibly TRBD2 (6 bases). CDR3 size: 12 residues. Germline V lookup: CDR1 MNHEY, CDR2 SVGAGI. V lost 0 bases and J 8 bases, leaving 6 bases between the germline ends.

V is TRBV7-8 and J is TRBJ1-4, with 8 bases matching TRBD1. J gave up 8 bases and V 5 bases, and 10 bases lay outside the gene matches. Looked up from germline, CDR1 is SGHVS and CDR2 is FQNEAQ. This CDR3 is built from 15 residues. The chain's CDR3 is CASSTQTGVGEKLFF. The CDR3 nucleotides are TGTGCCAGCAGCACCCAGACAGGGGTGGGAGAAAAACTGTTTTTT.

This chain connects TRBV9 to TRBJ2-1; TRBD2 aligns across 10 bases. The germline V gene has CDR1 SGDLS and CDR2 YYNGEE. V was pared by 4 bases and J by 8 bases, with 12 bases of the junction left unmatched. CDR3 length: 16 residues. The CDR3 sequence is CASSLGVGLANDEQFF. CDR3 nucleotide sequence: TGTGCCAGCAGCCTAGGGGTGGGACTAGCGAACGATGAGCAGTTCTTC.

This chain uses TRBV9 with TRBJ2-4, with TRBD1 as a possible D gene (5 bases). Germline V gives CDR1 SGDLS, CDR2 YYNGEE. V was shortened by 3 bases and J by 2 bases, with 21 bases between the two germline ends. The CDR3 loop spans 18 amino acids. CDR3 loop: CASSASERTGGPKNIQYF. In nucleotides, the CDR3 is TGTGCCAGCAGCGCGAGCGAGCGAACAGGTGGTCCCAAAAACATTCAGTACTTC.